This is a list of T cell receptor beta chains from one sample in a study of T cells in Graves' hyperthyroidism and ophthalmopathy. One entry per CDR3 protein, called by TCRdb with MiXCR from the multiplex PCR reads. The data contain 190,000 or so distinct CDR3 sequences, about a sixth of them singletons. The sequenced sample consisted of blood. Receptors originate from a man aged 40-50 years with Graves' hyperthyroidism. Each CDR3 is given with its conserved first and last residue. The D gene is left open where the match is weak. Clone size is shown for a subset of rows, as once, few, many or a class of expanded clone.

few,16,TRBJ2-1,TRBV18,TRBD2,CASSPGLAGNYNEQFF,TGTGCCAGCTCACCGGGACTAGCGGGAAATTACAATGAGCAGTTCTTC
many,15,TRBJ1-2,TRBV12-3/TRBV12-4,-,CASSPRRARNYGYTF,TGTGCCAGCAGTCCCCGTCGAGCCAGGAACTATGGCTACACCTTC
few,14,TRBJ2-1,TRBV11-2,-,CASSLALVGNEQFF,TGTGCCAGCAGCTTGGCCCTGGTCGGAAATGAGCAGTTCTTC
many,15,TRBJ2-1,TRBV27,-,CASSFGPSSYNEQFF,TGTGCCAGCAGTTTCGGTCCAAGCTCCTACAATGAGCAGTTCTTC
-,14,TRBJ1-1,TRBV5-6,TRBD1,CASSFSTGGTEAFF,TGTGCCAGCAGCTTTTCGACAGGGGGCACTGAAGCCTTCTTT
many,14,TRBJ2-7,TRBV13,-,CASSLDRRSYEQYF,TGTGCCAGCAGCTTAGATCGCCGCTCCTACGAGCAGTACTTC
few,15,TRBJ2-1,TRBV6-1,TRBD2,CASRRSGTSSNEQFF,TGTGCCAGCAGACGTTCCGGGACTAGCAGCAATGAGCAGTTCTTC
many,13,TRBJ1-6,TRBV6-1,TRBD1,CASGRDRQSPLHF,TGTGCCAGCGGCCGGGACAGACAATCACCCCTCCACTTT
many,12,TRBJ1-2,TRBV20-1,TRBD1,CSATGGDYGYTF,TGCAGTGCTACAGGGGGCGACTATGGCTACACCTTC
many,12,TRBJ2-7,TRBV2,TRBD1,CARRQGGNEQYF,TGTGCCAGGAGACAGGGTGGTAACGAGCAGTACTTC
many,13,TRBJ1-2,TRBV7-9,TRBD1,CASGDRGMYGYTF,TGTGCCAGCGGGGACAGAGGGATGTATGGCTACACCTTC
few,15,TRBJ2-1,TRBV7-8,TRBD1,CASSLGLGTDNEQFF,TGTGCCAGCAGCTTAGGATTAGGGACAGACAATGAGCAGTTCTTC
many,14,TRBJ1-4,TRBV7-8,TRBD1,CASSSGTGDEKLFF,TGTGCCAGCAGCTCCGGGACAGGGGATGAAAAACTGTTTTTT
many,14,TRBJ1-2,TRBV11-2,-,CASSVDIPNYGYTF,TGTGCCAGCAGCGTCGACATCCCTAACTATGGCTACACCTTC
-,14,TRBJ1-5,TRBV2,-,CASSELDSSQPQHF,TGTGCCAGCAGTGAGTTAGATAGCAGTCAGCCCCAGCATTTT
many,15,TRBJ1-2,TRBV18,TRBD1,CASSSGGTRFYGYTF,TGTGCCAGCTCTTCAGGGGGTACTCGGTTCTATGGCTACACCTTC
many,14,TRBJ2-5,TRBV11-2,-,CASSFSLGGETQYF,TGTGCCAGCAGCTTCTCCCTAGGGGGAGAGACCCAGTACTTC
many,17,TRBJ2-2,TRBV2,TRBD2,CASSPGLAGPSSGELFF,TGTGCCAGCAGTCCCGGACTAGCGGGACCGTCTAGCGGGGAGCTGTTTTTT
many,15,TRBJ2-1,TRBV15,TRBD2,CATSSEGTSGGRQFF,TGTGCCACCAGCAGCGAGGGGACTAGCGGGGGAAGGCAGTTCTTC
many,14,TRBJ1-5,TRBV20-1,-,CSALKGNRNQPQHF,TGCAGTGCCCTAAAAGGGAATCGGAATCAGCCCCAGCATTTT
few,13,TRBJ2-1,TRBV20-1,-,CSAGTRDYNEQFF,TGCAGTGCCGGTACCCGGGATTACAATGAGCAGTTCTTC
few,16,TRBJ2-1,TRBV24-1,TRBD2,CATSDATSGSWDEQFF,TGTGCCACCAGTGATGCTACTAGCGGGAGTTGGGATGAGCAGTTCTTC
many,13,TRBJ1-5,TRBV20-1,-,CSARALSNQPQHF,TGCAGTGCCAGAGCCCTCAGCAATCAGCCCCAGCATTTT
-,17,TRBJ2-3,TRBV4-3,TRBD1,CASSQEPPGQGTDTQYF,TGCGCCAGCAGCCAAGAACCGCCGGGACAGGGCACAGATACGCAGTATTTT
-,15,TRBJ1-3,TRBV20-1,-,CSARERGAPGNTIYF,TGCAGTGCTAGAGAAAGGGGAGCCCCTGGAAACACCATATATTTT
few,16,TRBJ1-3,TRBV18,-,CASSRDRTHSGNTIYF,TGTGCCAGCTCACGAGACAGGACCCACTCTGGAAACACCATATATTTT